This is a list of T cell receptor beta chains from one sample in a study of identical twins. Via MiXCR, TCRdb re-called the 5' RACE reads, giving one row per CDR3 protein. The sample has approximately 690,000 distinct CDR3 sequences; 6.1% are singletons. The sequenced material came from naive T cells sorted from blood. The receptors originated from a young man in good health. The CDR3 runs from the conserved cysteine through the conserved F or W. D genes are given only for firm matches. Clone size appears in some rows only: once, few, many, or a class for an expanded clone.

>TRBJ2-5|-|many|TRBV20-1
TGCAGTGCTAGTGCTGGGGTGACCCAGTACTTC
CSASAGVTQYF
>TRBJ2-7|TRBD2|many|TRBV6-1
TGTGCCAGCAGTACAGGGACTAGCGTCCTATACGAGCAGTACTTC
CASSTGTSVLYEQYF
>TRBJ2-1|TRBD2|-|TRBV11-3
TGTGCCAGCAGCTCGGGCTCCGCGGGAGGGGTGGATGAGCAGTTCTTC
CASSSGSAGGVDEQFF
>TRBJ1-1|-|many|TRBV20-1
TGCAGTGCTAGGTCCGCAGGGGTTGAAGCTTTCTTT
CSARSAGVEAFF
>TRBJ2-2|TRBD1|-|TRBV6-2/TRBV6-3
TGTGCCAACCGGGACAGGGTTTCGGGGGAGCTGTTTTTT
CANRDRVSGELFF
>TRBJ2-1|-|-|TRBV5-4
TGTGCCAGCAGCTCCGGGGCTGTAGACAATGAGCAGTTCTTC
CASSSGAVDNEQFF
>TRBJ2-4|TRBD2|few|TRBV5-1
TGCGCCAGCAGCTTGGGGGGGGGTAAAAACATTCAGTACTTC
CASSLGGGKNIQYF
>TRBJ2-3|TRBD1|-|TRBV12-3/TRBV12-4
TGTGCCAGCAGTCGACCTCGTGGGACAGCAGATACGCAGTATTTT
CASSRPRGTADTQYF
>TRBJ1-2|-|-|TRBV7-3
TGTGCCAGCAGCCCTGACCCCGTGCCAGCTCCCTATGGCTACACCTTC
CASSPDPVPAPYGYTF
>TRBJ1-1|-|-|TRBV5-5
TGTGCCAGCAGTCCGGACACCTTGGGGACTGAAGCTTTCTTT
CASSPDTLGTEAFF
>TRBJ2-7|-|few|TRBV5-1
TGCGCCAGCAGCGCCGGTGACAGTGCCTTCTACGAGCAGTACTTC
CASSAGDSAFYEQYF
>TRBJ2-3|-|few|TRBV5-1
TGCGCCAGCAGCTCAAACCAGAGATACGCGGTTGATACGCAGTATTTT
CASSSNQRYAVDTQYF
>TRBJ2-2|-|many|TRBV20-1
TGCAGTGCCGCGGGCGGGGAGCTGTTTTTT
CSAAGGELFF
>TRBJ2-7|TRBD2|-|TRBV4-2
TGTGCCAGCAGCCATAAAGGACTAGCGGGAGACCCCTCCTACGAGCAGTACTTC
CASSHKGLAGDPSYEQYF
>TRBJ2-3|-|many|TRBV5-1
TGCGCCAGCAGTGAGGGGACGGCCGGCCCAGATACGCAGTATTTT
CASSEGTAGPDTQYF
>TRBJ2-7|TRBD1|many|TRBV27
TGTGCCAGCAGTTACGCGACAGGGCACACGCAGTACTTC
CASSYATGHTQYF
>TRBJ1-2|-|many|TRBV20-1
TGCAGTGCTAGAGATATCAGGGAGGTCTATGGCTACACCTTC
CSARDIREVYGYTF
>TRBJ2-2|-|once|TRBV29-1
TGCAGCGGGGGGGGACAGTACACCGGGGAGCTGTTTTTT
CSGGGQYTGELFF
>TRBJ2-5|TRBD1|few|TRBV7-9
TGTGCCAGCAGCTTCCGGGACAGACAAGAGACCCAGTACTTC
CASSFRDRQETQYF
>TRBJ2-7|-|few|TRBV7-9
TGTGCCAGCAGCTTAGGTTCCGCCAGCCACCTCTACGAGCAGTACTTC
CASSLGSASHLYEQYF
>TRBJ2-1|-|-|TRBV6-2/TRBV6-3
TGTGCCAGCAGGGCCCTTCCCCCTCTAGCGACAGAGCAGTTCTTC
CASRALPPLATEQFF
>TRBJ1-2|-|few|TRBV11-2
TGTGCCAGCAGCCCCGGCGGGATTGGCTACACCTTC
CASSPGGIGYTF
>TRBJ1-5|-|few|TRBV20-1
TGCAGTGCCCCGACGGGCCCGGGGCCCCAGCATTTT
CSAPTGPGPQHF
>TRBJ2-1|-|many|TRBV12-3/TRBV12-4
TGTGCCAGCAGTCTCGAGCTAGGAGCCCTATACAATGAGCAGTTCTTC
CASSLELGALYNEQFF
>TRBJ1-6|-|-|TRBV5-1
TGCGCCAGCAGCTTGGACCAGGGTTGGAATTCACCCCTCCACTTT
CASSLDQGWNSPLHF
>TRBJ2-7|-|-|TRBV7-6
TGTGCCAGCAGCCCAACTCTGGGTAGAGACAGAGACTACGAGCAGTACTTC
CASSPTLGRDRDYEQYF
>TRBJ2-3|TRBD1|-|TRBV11-2
TGTGCCAGCAGCTCGGACAGGGGGATAGATACGCAGTATTTT
CASSSDRGIDTQYF
>TRBJ1-1|-|few|TRBV7-2
TGTGCCAGCAGTTCGGACGCACCCACTGAAGCTTTCTTT
CASSSDAPTEAFF
>TRBJ2-5|-|few|TRBV20-1
TGCAGTGCTAGTGAGCGGGTCCAAGAGACCCAGTACTTC
CSASERVQETQYF
>TRBJ2-1|-|-|TRBV6-4
TGTGCCAGCAGTGACGATTCCGAGGTGTTCTTC
CASSDDSEVFF
>TRBJ1-2|-|many|TRBV13
TGTGCCAGCAGCTCACCCTCGGGGCCCGATAACTATGGCTACACCTTC
CASSSPSGPDNYGYTF
>TRBJ2-2|TRBD2|many|TRBV12-3/TRBV12-4
TGTGCCAGCAGTTGGACTAGCGGCACGAACGGGGAGCTGTTTTTT
CASSWTSGTNGELFF
>TRBJ2-2|TRBD2|few|TRBV19
TGTGCCAGTAGTCCAGGGACTAGCGGGAGTTGGGCCGGGGAGCTGTTTTTT
CASSPGTSGSWAGELFF
>TRBJ2-5|-|-|TRBV6-1
TGTGCCAGCAGGATGACTGTTAAAGAGACCCAGTACTTC
CASRMTVKETQYF
>TRBJ2-1|TRBD2|-|TRBV11-2
TGTGCCAGCAGCTTAGATCTATTAGCGGGACCCTACAATGAGCAGTTCTTC
CASSLDLLAGPYNEQFF
>TRBJ2-2|TRBD2|-|TRBV7-6
TGTGCCAGCAGCTTACCGACTAGCGGGAGGGCCGACACCGGGGAGCTGTTTTTT
CASSLPTSGRADTGELFF
>TRBJ2-5|-|-|TRBV4-1
TGCGCCAGCAGCCAAGATGACAACCTCGCGGAGACCCAGTACTTC
CASSQDDNLAETQYF
>TRBJ2-2|TRBD2|-|TRBV18
TGTGCCAGCTCATCAAACCGCCCGGGACTAGCTACCGGGGAGCTGTTTTTT
CASSSNRPGLATGELFF
>TRBJ2-3|-|-|TRBV12-3/TRBV12-4
TGTGCCAGCAGTTTAGGTAGTGCCCGCCTCACAGATACGCAGTATTTT
CASSLGSARLTDTQYF
>TRBJ2-3|-|many|TRBV9
TGTGCCAGCAGCGAAGGCAGACCGGATACGCAGTATTTT
CASSEGRPDTQYF
>TRBJ2-1|TRBD2|many|TRBV5-1
TGCGCCAGCAGCTTCGGACTAGCGGGAGCCGGATCCAACAATGAGCAGTTCTTC
CASSFGLAGAGSNNEQFF
>TRBJ2-3|-|-|TRBV7-2
TGTGCCACCCGTCGGGCCGGCACAGATACGCAGTATTTT
CATRRAGTDTQYF
>TRBJ2-7|-|-|TRBV15
TGTGCCACCAGCAGAGTTGGACAGCCCTACGAGCAGTACTTC
CATSRVGQPYEQYF
>TRBJ1-2|-|few|TRBV11-2
TGTGCCAGCAGCCGCCGGATGGATGGTTATGGCTACACCTTC
CASSRRMDGYGYTF
>TRBJ2-7|-|many|TRBV20-1
TGCAGTGCTAGAGATCTAACACACTCCTACGAGCAGTACTTC
CSARDLTHSYEQYF
>TRBJ2-2|-|-|TRBV7-9
TGTGCCAGCACCACCCCCGCAGAATTTAACACCGGGGAGCTGTTTTTT
CASTTPAEFNTGELFF
>TRBJ2-5|-|-|TRBV20-1
TGCAGTGCTAGAGTCTGCACAGATGATAAAGAGACCCAGTACTTC
CSARVCTDDKETQYF
>TRBJ2-5|TRBD1|many|TRBV18
TGTGCCAGCTCACCACCAAACAGGGGTGAGACCCAGTACTTC
CASSPPNRGETQYF
>TRBJ2-7|-|many|TRBV20-1
TGCAGTGCCGACTCCTACGAGCAGTACTTC
CSADSYEQYF
>TRBJ2-2|-|many|TRBV20-1
TGCAGTGCTAGTCTCAGAAACACCGGGGAGCTGTTTTTT
CSASLRNTGELFF
>TRBJ2-3|TRBD1|many|TRBV12-3/TRBV12-4
TGTGCCAGCAGTCCTCTACCGGGACAGGGTGCAGATACGCAGTATTTT
CASSPLPGQGADTQYF
>TRBJ1-4|-|many|TRBV20-1
TGCAGTGCTAGATCCGGGGAAGCTAATGAAAAACTGTTTTTT
CSARSGEANEKLFF
>TRBJ2-1|TRBD2|many|TRBV20-1
TGCAGTGCTAGTTCGGCTAGCGGGTCTTTATCCTACAATGAGCAGTTCTTC
CSASSASGSLSYNEQFF